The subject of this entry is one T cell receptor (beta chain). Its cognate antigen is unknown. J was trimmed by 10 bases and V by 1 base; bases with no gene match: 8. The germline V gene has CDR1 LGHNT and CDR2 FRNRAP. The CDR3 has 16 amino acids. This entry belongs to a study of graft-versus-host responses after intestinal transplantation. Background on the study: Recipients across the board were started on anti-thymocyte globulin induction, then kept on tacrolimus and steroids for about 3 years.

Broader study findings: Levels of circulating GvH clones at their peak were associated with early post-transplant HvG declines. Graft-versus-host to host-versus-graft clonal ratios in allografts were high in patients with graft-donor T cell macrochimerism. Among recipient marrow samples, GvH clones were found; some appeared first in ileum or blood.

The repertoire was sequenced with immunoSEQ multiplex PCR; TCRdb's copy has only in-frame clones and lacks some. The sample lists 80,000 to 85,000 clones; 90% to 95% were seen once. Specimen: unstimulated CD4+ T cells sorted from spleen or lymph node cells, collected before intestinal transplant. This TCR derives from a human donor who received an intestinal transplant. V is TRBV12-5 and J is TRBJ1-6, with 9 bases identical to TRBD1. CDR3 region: CASGLETGQGRSPLHF. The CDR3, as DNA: TGTGCTAGTGGTTTGGAAACGGGACAGGGCAGATCACCCCTCCACTTT.